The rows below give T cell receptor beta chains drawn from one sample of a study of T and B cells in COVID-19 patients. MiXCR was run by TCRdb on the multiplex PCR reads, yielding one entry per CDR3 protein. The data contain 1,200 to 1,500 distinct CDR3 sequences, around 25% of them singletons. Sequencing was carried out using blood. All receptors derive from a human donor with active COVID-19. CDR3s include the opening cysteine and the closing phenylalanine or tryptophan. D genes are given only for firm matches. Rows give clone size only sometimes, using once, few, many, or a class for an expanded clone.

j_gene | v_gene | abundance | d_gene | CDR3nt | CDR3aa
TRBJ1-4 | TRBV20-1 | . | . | TGCAGTTGGCAGGGTGAATCTAATGAAAAACTGTTTTTT | CSWQGESNEKLFF
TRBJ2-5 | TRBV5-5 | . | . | TGCGCCAGCGGCGAGGGAGACCAGTACTTC | CASGEGDQYF
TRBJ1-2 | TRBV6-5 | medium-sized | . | TGTGCCAGCAGGAATAGGAGTCCTGGTGGCTACACCTTC | CASRNRSPGGYTF
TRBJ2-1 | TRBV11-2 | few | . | TGTGCCAGCAGCTTAGTTTTCGGGTTTAATGAGCAGTTCTTC | CASSLVFGFNEQFF
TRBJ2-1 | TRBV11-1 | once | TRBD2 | TGTGCCAGCAGCCAAGGCGTAGCGGGAGCTTCCTACAATGAGCAGTTCTTC | CASSQGVAGASYNEQFF
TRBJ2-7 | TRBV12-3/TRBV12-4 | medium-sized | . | TGTGCCAGCAGTTCCGACTTATACGAGCAGTACTTC | CASSSDLYEQYF
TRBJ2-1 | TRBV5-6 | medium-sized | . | TGCGCCAGCAGCTTTGGAGGGAGCTCCTACAATGAGCAGTTCTTC | CASSFGGSSYNEQFF
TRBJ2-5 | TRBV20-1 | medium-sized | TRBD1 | TGCAGTGCTAGGAGGACAGGGAGGTGGGAGACCCAGTACTTC | CSARRTGRWETQYF
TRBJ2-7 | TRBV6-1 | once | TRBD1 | TGTGCCAGCAAATCCGGACAGGGGGCTTACGAGCAGTACTTC | CASKSGQGAYEQYF
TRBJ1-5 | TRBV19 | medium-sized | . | TGTGCCAGTAGTATGGGGGGCGCGCCCCAGCATTTT | CASSMGGAPQHF
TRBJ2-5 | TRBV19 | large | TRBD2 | TGTGCCAGTAGTGCGGGACTAGAGATAGAGACCCAGTACTTC | CASSAGLEIETQYF
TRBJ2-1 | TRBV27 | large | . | TGTGCCAGCAGTTTTAATCTTAGGGGGAACAATGAGCAGTTCTTC | CASSFNLRGNNEQFF
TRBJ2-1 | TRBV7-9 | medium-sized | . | TGTGCCAGCAGCTTATCGGCCCATGAGCAGTTCTTC | CASSLSAHEQFF
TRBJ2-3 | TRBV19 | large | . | TGTGCCAGTAGTGCGGTAGCGGTGACAGATACGCAGTATTTT | CASSAVAVTDTQYF
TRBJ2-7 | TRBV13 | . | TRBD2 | TGTGCCAGCAGACAGGGACTAGCGGGAGGGTACGAGCAGTACTTC | CASRQGLAGGYEQYF
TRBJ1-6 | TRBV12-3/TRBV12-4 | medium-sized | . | TGTGCCAGCAGTTTAGGCTATAATTCACCCCTCCACTTT | CASSLGYNSPLHF
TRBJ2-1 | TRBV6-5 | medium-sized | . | TGTGCCAGCAGTTTTGGGTCGGGCCAGGGGAGCTCCTACAATGAGCAGTTCTTC | CASSFGSGQGSSYNEQFF
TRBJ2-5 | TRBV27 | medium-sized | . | TGTGCCAGCAGTCCCCTAGGAGCGGCTAAAGAGACCCAGTACTTC | CASSPLGAAKETQYF
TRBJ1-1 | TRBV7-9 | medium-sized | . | TGTGCCAGCAGCTCACAGGGGAACACTGAAGCTTTCTTT | CASSSQGNTEAFF
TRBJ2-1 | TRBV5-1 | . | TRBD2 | TGCGCCAGCAGCTTGGGGGGGCTAGCGGGAGTGAATGAGCAGTTCTTC | CASSLGGLAGVNEQFF
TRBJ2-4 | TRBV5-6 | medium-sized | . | TGTGCCAGCAGCTTTTGGGGCAAAAACATTCAGTACTTC | CASSFWGKNIQYF
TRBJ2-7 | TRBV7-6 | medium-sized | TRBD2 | TGTGCCAGCAGCAGACTAGCGGGAGGGCGCAACGAGCAGTACTTC | CASSRLAGGRNEQYF
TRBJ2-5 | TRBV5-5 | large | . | TGTGCCAGCAGCTTGGGAGTGTCCCAGACCCAGTACTTC | CASSLGVSQTQYF
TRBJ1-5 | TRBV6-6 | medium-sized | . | TGTGCCAGCAGGAGGGGGGTTAATCAGCCCCAGCATTTT | CASRRGVNQPQHF
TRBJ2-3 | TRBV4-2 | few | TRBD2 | TGTGCCAGCAGCCACCTAGCGGGAGGGCCATCAGATACGCAGTATTTT | CASSHLAGGPSDTQYF